The 5 T cell receptor beta chains in this list originate from one sample, sequenced in a study of T cell responses to AZD1222 COVID-19 vaccine. The assay was immunoSEQ multiplex PCR, and TCRdb's table has in-frame clones only and misses some. Counted here are just over 150,000 clones, 85% to 90% occurring once; the ten biggest clones make up about 8.9%. Sequenced material: peripheral blood, taken 28 days after the second AZD1222 dose. These receptors came from an adult who received the AZD1222 COVID-19 vaccine.

CDR3 nucleotides: TGTGCCAGCAGCTTGGCATCTGGAAACACCATATATTTT. Amino acid sequence: CASSLASGNTIYF. The chain combines TRBV7-9 with TRBJ1-3; no definite D call. CDR3 length: 13 amino acids. Germline lookup yields CDR1 SEHNR and CDR2 FQNEAQ (reference sequence). V was pared by 3 bases and J by 1 base, with 4 bases between. Supplemented by reference TRBV7-9 and TRBJ1-3, the full variable domain reads DTGVSQNPRHKITKRGQNVTFRCDPISEHNRLYWYRQTLGQGPEFLTYFQNEAQLEKSRLLSDRFSAERPKGSFSTLEIQRTEQGDSAMYLCASSLASGNTIYFGEGSWLTVV.

The chain employs TRBV6-2 or TRBV6-3 and TRBJ1-2; D unclear. CDR3 size: 14 residues. Trimming left V 0 bases short and J 9 bases short, with 14 bases between. Germline V lookup: CDR1 MNHEY, CDR2 SVGEGT. CDR3 amino acids: CASSYSGGVGSYTF. CDR3 bases: TGTGCCAGCAGTTACTCAGGAGGTGTCGGCAGCTACACCTTC.

The gene calls are TRBV6-2 or TRBV6-3 and TRBJ2-3; a weak D match, TRBD2 (6 bases). Trimming took 2 bases from V and 6 from J, leaving 15 bases between them. This CDR3 is 15 amino acids long. The germline V gene encodes CDR1 MNHEY and CDR2 SVGEGT. The DNA for the CDR3 is TGTGCCAGCAGTTACAACCGGGAGTCAGTTGATACGCAGTATTTT. Amino acid sequence: CASSYNRESVDTQYF.

The V call is TRBV5-1, the J call TRBJ2-3, with TRBD1 matching over 9 bases. The J segment lost 3 bases and the V segment lost 4 bases, leaving 6 bases of the junction unmatched. CDR3 size: 15 residues. From germline, CDR1 is SGHRS and CDR2 YFSETQ. CDR3 residues: CASSQIGQGTDTQYF. CDR3 DNA sequence: TGCGCCAGCAGCCAAATCGGACAGGGGACAGATACGCAGTATTTT.

J is TRBJ1-6 and V is TRBV7-9, with 8 bases that match TRBD1. The CDR3 runs to 14 residues. Germline assignment: CDR1 SEHNR and CDR2 FQNEAQ (reference sequence). V trimming: 7 bases; J trimming: 5 bases; junction bases outside the gene matches: 4. For the CDR3, the DNA is TGTGCCAGCACGGGGACAGGAGATAATTCACCCCTCCACTTT. Protein sequence: CASTGTGDNSPLHF. The whole variable domain, remainder taken from reference TRBV7-9 and TRBJ1-6, is DTGVSQNPRHKITKRGQNVTFRCDPISEHNRLYWYRQTLGQGPEFLTYFQNEAQLEKSRLLSDRFSAERPKGSFSTLEIQRTEQGDSAMYLCASTGTGDNSPLHFGNGTRLTVT.